This TCR beta chain was profiled in a study of identical twins. This CDR3 is built from 13 residues. Trimming cost V 2 bases and J 3 bases, with 8 bases left between them. Per germline, CDR1 SNHLY and CDR2 FYNNEI. TCRdb reanalysed the 5' RACE reads using MiXCR and keeps one entry per CDR3 protein. Of some 900,000 distinct CDR3 sequences in the sample, 12% were seen once. The same data also contributed to another study, on yellow fever vaccine responses in identical twins.

Sequences were obtained from PBMCs. The receptor's source is a woman between 18 and 29 years old in good health. V gene TRBV2 combines with J gene TRBJ2-7; D unresolved. The CDR3 loop reads CASSETHIYEQYV. Here the CDR3 DNA reads TGTGCCAGCAGTGAAACCCATATCTACGAGCAGTACGTC.